This T cell receptor (beta chain) was sequenced in a study of cytomegalovirus exposure and HLA in healthy donors. Regarding donors, all were healthy bone marrow donors. Germline values: CDR1 GTSNPN, CDR2 SVGIG (reference sequence). Trimming took off 0 bases at V and 5 bases at J, with 10 bases between the two ends. There are 13 residues in the CDR3. Study conclusions and caveats: Presence/absence comparisons presumed near-even sequencing depth among donors. A later analysis associated some 16,000 TCR beta sequences with HLA alleles at a 0.05 false discovery rate. TCR beta V segments were, for the most part, productive about 90% or about 30% of the time in an earlier analysis.

PCR used 60 Vbeta primers and 13 Jbeta primers. Sequenced by immunoSEQ multiplex PCR; TCRdb stores in-frame clones only, minus some. Of about 85,000 clones in the sample, 75% to 85% are singletons; the top ten hold about 30%. Comment on this clone: No antigen is known for it.

This chain links TRBV30 with TRBJ2-5; weak D call: TRBD2 (5 bases). Sequencing was performed on PBMCs. The sequence derives from a man aged 50-60 years in good health and CMV-seropositive. The CDR3 sequence is CAWSVSLAETQYF. The CDR3, as DNA: TGTGCCTGGAGTGTAAGCCTAGCTGAGACCCAGTACTTC.